Below are 19 T cell receptor beta chains sequenced from a single sample in a study of T cell responses to AZD1222 COVID-19 vaccine. Repertoires were generated with immunoSEQ multiplex PCR, while TCRdb's copy carries only in-frame clones and drops some. The table lists some 120,000 clones, roughly 87% of them singletons. Source: peripheral blood, taken on day 0 of AZD1222 vaccination. Receptor source: an adult in good health.

V gene TRBV3-1 (or the pseudogene TRBV3-2) combines with J gene TRBJ2-1; 9 nucleotides agree with TRBD2. Germline V gene data show CDR1 as LGHDT and CDR2 as YNNKEL (reference sequence). The CDR3 has 17 amino acids. The V gene end was trimmed by 1 base and the J gene end by 2 bases; junction bases not matched to a gene: 6. DNA of the CDR3: TGTGCCAGCAGCCAAGGGGGGGCTAGCGGGGCCTACAATGAGCAGTTCTTC. This sequence encodes CASSQGGASGAYNEQFF.

CDR3 protein: CASKERASDTEAFF. The DNA for the CDR3 is TGTGCCAGCAAAGAGAGGGCGTCGGACACTGAAGCTTTCTTT. The chain joins TRBV6-5 to TRBJ1-1, with D uncertain. The CDR3 contains 14 residues. Trimming took off 7 bases at V and 3 bases at J, with 15 bases between the two ends. Looked up from germline, CDR1 is MNHEY and CDR2 is SVGAGI.

This sequence joins TRBV5-4 and TRBJ1-4, with D maybe TRBD1 (6 bases). The V gene's germline CDR1 is SGHNT and CDR2 YYREEE (reference sequence). Deletions cut 1 base from V and 7 bases from J, with 11 bases between. The CDR3 spans 14 residues. The DNA for the CDR3 is TGTGCCAGCAGCTTGAGCAGGGGCGGTGAAAAACTGTTTTTT. Amino acid sequence: CASSLSRGGEKLFF.

The chain carries TRBV4-2 and TRBJ2-7; the D is unclear. The CDR3 sequence is 14 residues long. The V end was cut by 0 bases, the J end by 2 bases, with 8 bases between. Germline V gene sequence: CDR1 LGHNA, CDR2 YNFKEQ. Here the CDR3 DNA reads TGTGCCAGCAGCCAAGACAGGATCGCCTACGAGCAGTACTTC. It translates to CASSQDRIAYEQYF.

The sample holds one count of this clone. The chain is built from TRBV24-1 and TRBJ1-4; 11 bases align to TRBD1. Per germline, CDR1 KGHDR and CDR2 SFDVKD. J gave up 3 bases and V 5 bases, and 1 base lay outside the gene matches. CDR3 size: 15 residues. CDR3 region: CATSAGQGANEKLFF. In DNA form, the CDR3 reads TGTGCCACCAGTGCGGGACAGGGGGCTAATGAAAAACTGTTTTTT.

The chain is built from TRBV30 and TRBJ2-3; possibly TRBD1 for D (5 bases). Germline lookup yields CDR1 GTSNPN and CDR2 SVGIG (reference sequence). The CDR3 totals 11 residues. V was shortened by 2 bases and J by 12 bases, with 12 bases between the two germline ends. The CDR3 region has the DNA TGTGCCTGGAGTCAGGGTGCATTCCAGTATTTT. This encodes CAWSQGAFQYF.

V and J are TRBV23-1 and TRBJ2-1; 7 bases align to TRBD1. TRBV23-1 is flagged as an ORF with uncertain function. Trimming took 2 bases from V and 9 from J; bases not matched to a gene: 13. The CDR3 is 16 amino acids. CDR3: CASSQVVSTGSGEQFF. CDR3 DNA: TGCGCCAGCAGTCAAGTTGTATCGACAGGGTCCGGTGAGCAGTTCTTC.

The chain employs TRBV6-6 and TRBJ1-1; tentative D call: TRBD1 (5 bases). The CDR3 spans 12 residues. V was clipped by 4 bases and J by 5 bases, with 8 bases between them. Per germline, CDR1 MNHNY and CDR2 SVGAGI (reference sequence). The CDR3 loop reads CASSSQGTEAFF. For the CDR3, the DNA is TGTGCCAGCAGTTCGCAGGGTACTGAAGCTTTCTTT.

The CDR3 DNA reads TGTGCCAGCGGACAGCTTAATGAAAAACTGTTTTTT. Encoded protein: CASGQLNEKLFF. The chain uses TRBV28 and TRBJ1-4; D perhaps matches TRBD1 (6 bases). Germline loops: CDR1 MDHEN, CDR2 SYDVKM. V dropped 8 bases and J dropped 4 bases, with 8 bases sitting between them. This CDR3 has 12 amino acids.

The chain recombines TRBV28 with TRBJ1-1; D gene unclear. CDR1 MDHEN and CDR2 SYDVKM come from the germline V gene. The germline V and J ends were trimmed by 7 bases and 1 base, with 7 bases remaining between them. The CDR3 spans 12 residues. The CDR3 nucleotides are TGTGCCAGCACTAGTGCGAACACTGAAGCTTTCTTT. Translating gives CASTSANTEAFF.

A word on this clone: The same CDR3 can be traced to other DNA sequences in this sample. For the CDR3, the DNA is TGTGCCAGCAGTTACTCGGGACAGAATGAAAAACTGTTTTTT. Amino acid sequence: CASSYSGQNEKLFF. The J gene is TRBJ1-4, the V gene TRBV6-5; 7 bases fit TRBD1. The CDR3 length is 14 residues. Trimming cost V 0 bases and J 5 bases; bases outside gene matches: 0. Germline CDR1 is MNHEY and CDR2 is SVGAGI.

The V call is TRBV6-5, the J call TRBJ1-1, with D perhaps matching TRBD1 (6 bases). The CDR3 sequence is 14 residues long. Trimming took off 7 bases at V and 2 bases at J, with 14 bases between the two ends. From germline, CDR1 is MNHEY and CDR2 SVGAGI. Written as DNA, the CDR3 is TGTGCCAGCACTAGGACAGTGGGTAACACTGAAGCTTTCTTT. Protein product: CASTRTVGNTEAFF.

The chain links TRBV6-2 or TRBV6-3 to TRBJ2-3; 11 bases are a match to TRBD2. Trimming at V came to 6 bases and at J to 0 bases, leaving 14 bases not matched to a gene. CDR1 is MNHEY and CDR2 is SVGEGT in the germline V gene. The CDR3 sequence is 19 residues long. This CDR3 is CASSKALAGGIGSTDTQYF. Written as DNA, the CDR3 is TGTGCCAGCAGCAAAGCCTTAGCGGGGGGGATCGGGAGCACAGATACGCAGTATTTT.

The rearrangement uses TRBV5-1 and TRBJ2-3; the match to TRBD2 covers 13 bases. CDR1 is SGHRS and CDR2 is YFSETQ in the germline V gene. The CDR3 is 17 residues long. Trimming took 2 bases from V and 3 from J; bases not matched to a gene: 6. CDR3 in amino acids: CASSLLLAGGMTDTQYF. The CDR3 DNA sequence: TGCGCCAGCAGCTTACTACTAGCGGGGGGGATGACAGATACGCAGTATTTT.

V and J are TRBV10-3 and TRBJ1-2, with D possibly matching TRBD1 (5 bases). Germline values: CDR1 ENHRY, CDR2 SYGVKD. The CDR3 loop spans 12 amino acids. The V gene lost 7 bases and the J gene lost 7 bases, with 13 bases spanning the gap. CDR3 sequence: CAINRPGAGYTF. The CDR3 DNA follows: TGTGCCATCAACAGACCCGGGGCTGGCTACACCTTC.

The V and J genes are TRBV3-1 (or the pseudogene TRBV3-2) and TRBJ2-3; no definite D call. From germline, CDR1 is LGHDT and CDR2 YNNKEL (reference sequence). The CDR3 spans 17 residues. With 0 bases removed from V and 0 bases from J, the gap between germline ends came to 13 bases. CDR3 residues: CASSQDPSLLSTDTQYF. The CDR3, as DNA: TGTGCCAGCAGCCAAGACCCGTCCCTCCTTAGCACAGATACGCAGTATTTT.

The chain combines TRBV13 with TRBJ1-2; a weak D match, TRBD1 (5 bases). Germline CDR1 and CDR2: PRHDT and FYEKMQ (reference sequence). The V end was cut by 4 bases, the J end by 8 bases, with 23 bases between. This CDR3 comprises 16 residues. CDR3 sequence: CASSYLQAGKKSGYTF. In DNA form, the CDR3 reads TGTGCCAGCAGCTACCTACAGGCCGGGAAGAAGAGCGGCTACACCTTC.

V is TRBV5-1 and J is TRBJ2-7, with TRBD1 matching over 8 bases. Unmatched junction bases numbered 4, after V lost 0 bases and J lost 5 bases. The CDR3 is 14 residues long. CDR1 is SGHRS, CDR2 YFSETQ, per germline. CDR3 residues: CASSLETGADEQYF. CDR3 nucleotides: TGCGCCAGCAGCTTGGAGACAGGGGCCGACGAGCAGTACTTC.

V and J are TRBV4-2 and TRBJ2-5; D unresolved. In germline, CDR1 is LGHNA, CDR2 YNFKEQ. With 4 bases removed from V and 5 bases from J, the gap between germline ends came to 11 bases. The CDR3 extends over 13 amino acids. The CDR3 region is CASSRDRTETQYF. CDR3 nucleotides: TGTGCCAGCAGCCGAGACCGGACGGAGACCCAGTACTTC.